One and the same sample provided the 21 T cell receptor beta chains below, sequenced in a study of cytomegalovirus exposure and HLA in healthy donors (dated by TCRdb to 2016 to 2017). The library was prepared using the immunoSEQ multiplex PCR assay. For the multiplex PCR, a mixture combining 60 forward primers for TCR Vbeta segments and 13 reverse primers for TCR Jbeta segments was used. TCRdb provides this immuneACCESS table in a form limited to in-frame rearrangements. Some clones are lacking; in checked studies, under half of them reflect an unresolved V gene, and why the rest are absent is not known. The sample contains over 150,000 clones, 73% of them found a single time. The ten largest clones capture approximately 5.4% of the sample. The sample taken for sequencing was PBMCs. Every receptor here comes from a woman younger than 30 in good health and CMV-seropositive.

The rearrangement uses TRBV6-5 and TRBJ1-2, with 7 bases matching TRBD1. J was trimmed by 4 bases and V by 2 bases; bases with no gene match: 7. The CDR3 spans 15 residues. Germline V gene lookup returns CDR1 MNHEY and CDR2 SVGAGI. The CDR3 spells CASSYVRTGLYGYTF. CDR3 DNA sequence: TGTGCCAGCAGTTACGTTCGGACAGGTCTCTATGGCTACACCTTC.

J is TRBJ2-7 and V is TRBV2; 8 bases fit TRBD1. J lost 4 bases, V lost 8 bases, and 4 bases had no gene match. Germline V gives CDR1 SNHLY, CDR2 FYNNEI. CDR3 size: 12 residues. CDR3 nucleotides: TGTGCCAGCGTTGGACAGGGATACGAGCAGTACTTC. It yields the protein CASVGQGYEQYF. Full variable domain (rest looked up from reference TRBV2 and TRBJ2-7): EPEVTQTPSHQVTQMGQEVILRCVPISNHLYFYWYRQILGQKVEFLVSFYNNEISEKSEIFDDQFSVERPDGSNFTLKIRSTKLEDSAMYFCASVGQGYEQYFGPGTRLTVT.

The V call is TRBV10-3, the J call TRBJ2-4; D might be TRBD2 (6 bases). Trimming pared 10 bases from V and 0 bases from J, leaving 13 bases between. Germline V CDR1 and CDR2: ENHRY, SYGVKD. The CDR3 totals 14 residues. CDR3 amino acids: CATESGGAKNIQYF. CDR3 DNA: TGTGCCACCGAATCCGGGGGAGCCAAAAACATTCAGTACTTC.

The CDR3 sequence: CASSVDPRQLNTEAFF. The CDR3 DNA sequence: TGTGCCAGCAGCGTAGATCCGAGACAGCTGAACACTGAAGCTTTCTTT. The chain joins TRBV9 to TRBJ1-1; possibly TRBD1 for D (5 bases). This CDR3 spans 16 amino acids. Germline V CDR1 and CDR2: SGDLS, YYNGEE. Trimming removed 0 bases at V and 0 bases at J, with 12 bases between.

The chain uses TRBV6-5 and TRBJ1-2, with TRBD1 matching over 9 bases. CDR1 and CDR2 from the germline V gene are MNHEY and SVGAGI. This CDR3 contains 14 residues. V shed 5 bases, J shed 4 bases, and the junction held 5 bases outside the gene matches. The CDR3 region is CASSARDRVYGYTF. For the CDR3, the DNA is TGTGCCAGCAGTGCCCGGGACAGGGTCTATGGCTACACCTTC.

CDR3 nucleotides: TGTGCCAGTAGTGTCGACAGGGGGGGTGCAAAACTGTTTTTT. Encoded protein: CASSVDRGGAKLFF. The rearrangement joins TRBV19 to TRBJ1-4; 9 nucleotides agree with TRBD1. The CDR3 covers 14 residues. J gave up 10 bases and V 5 bases, and 8 bases lay outside the gene matches. CDR1 and CDR2 (germline): LNHDA, SQIVND (reference sequence). Drawing the rest from reference TRBV19 and TRBJ1-4, the complete variable domain is DGGITQSPKYLFRKEGQNVTLSCEQNLNHDAMYWYRQDPGQGLRLIYYSQIVNDFQKGDIAEGYSVSREKKESFPLTVTSAQKNPTAFYLCASSVDRGGAKLFFGSGTQLSVL.

V and J are TRBV6-1 and TRBJ2-7; tentatively, D is TRBD1 (5 bases). The CDR3 consists of 13 residues. The ends were cut back, 0 bases at V and 3 bases at J, with 6 bases in the middle. The V gene's germline CDR1 is MNHNS and CDR2 SASEGT. For the CDR3, the DNA is TGTGCCAGCAGTGAAGCAGACAGCTACGAGCAGTACTTC. It translates to CASSEADSYEQYF.

This clone appeared a few times. The J gene is TRBJ1-6, the V gene TRBV19; 9 nucleotides line up with TRBD1. The trim removed 3 bases at V and 10 bases at J, leaving 13 bases unmatched. Germline loops: CDR1 LNHDA, CDR2 SQIVND (reference sequence). CDR3 length equals 17 residues. CDR3 amino acids: CASSIPPRQGVYSPLHF. The CDR3 bases are TGTGCCAGTAGTATTCCCCCCAGACAGGGGGTATACTCACCCCTCCACTTT.

This chain links TRBV7-2 with TRBJ1-5; tentatively, D is TRBD1 (5 bases). CDR3 size: 15 residues. V was shortened by 4 bases and J by 5 bases, with 15 bases between the two germline ends. Per the germline V gene, CDR1 is SGHTA and CDR2 is FQGNSA. CDR3: CASSWTGGRDQPQHF. CDR3 nucleotide sequence: TGTGCCAGCAGCTGGACCGGGGGGAGGGATCAGCCCCAGCATTTT.

The chain links TRBV27 to TRBJ2-2; TRBD2 might be the D (6 bases). Germline loops: CDR1 MNHEY, CDR2 SMNVEV (reference sequence). V was shortened by 5 bases and J by 4 bases, with 17 bases between the two germline ends. The length of the CDR3 is 16 residues. The CDR3 loop reads CASSLRRGPRTGELFF. As DNA, the CDR3 is TGTGCCAGCAGTCTCAGGCGGGGCCCACGCACCGGGGAGCTGTTTTTT.

This chain uses TRBV11-1 with TRBJ1-2, with 7 positions matching TRBD1. The CDR3 spans 13 residues. Germline CDR1 and CDR2: SGHAT and FQDESV (reference sequence). V dropped 5 bases and J dropped 4; count of bases not matched to a gene: 4. This CDR3 reads CASSRDSPYGYTF. CDR3 bases: TGTGCCAGCAGCCGGGACAGTCCCTATGGCTACACCTTC.

This chain uses TRBV6-9 with TRBJ1-5, with 8 bases identical to TRBD1. The CDR3 is made up of 18 amino acids. Germline assignment: CDR1 MNHGY and CDR2 SVAAGI. V lost 0 bases to trimming and J lost 1 base; unmatched junction nucleotides: 8. The CDR3 loop reads CASSYSAADRESNQPQHF. CDR3 bases: TGTGCCAGCAGTTATTCCGCGGCGGACAGGGAGAGCAATCAGCCCCAGCATTTT.

The V gene is TRBV7-3, the J gene TRBJ2-2; 8 bases match TRBD1. The V gene end was trimmed by 5 bases and the J gene end by 1 base; junction bases not matched to a gene: 6. CDR1 SGHTA and CDR2 FQGTGA come from the germline V gene. CDR3 length: 16 residues. CDR3 nucleotide sequence: TGTGCCAGCAGCCCCGCCGGGACAGGGAACACCGGGGAGCTGTTTTTT. Protein sequence: CASSPAGTGNTGELFF.

The CDR3 protein is CASSYFGTEIDNEQFF. The CDR3 nucleotides are TGTGCCAGCAGTTACTTCGGGACAGAGATCGACAATGAGCAGTTCTTC. J is TRBJ2-1 and V is TRBV6-5; 7 bases align to TRBD1. After removal of 1 base from V and 5 bases from J, the junction contained 8 bases not matched to a gene. Per germline, CDR1 MNHEY and CDR2 SVGAGI. The CDR3 has 16 amino acids.

CDR3 in amino acids: CASSLRWSGGAYEQYF. As DNA, the CDR3 is TGTGCCAGCAGCTTACGCTGGAGCGGGGGGGCCTACGAGCAGTACTTC. This rearrangement joins TRBV7-8 to TRBJ2-7, with TRBD2 matching 10 bases. CDR3 size: 16 residues. Germline V gene lookup returns CDR1 SGHVS and CDR2 FQNEAQ. Unmatched junction bases numbered 6, after V lost 2 bases and J lost 2 bases.

The chain employs TRBV7-2 and TRBJ1-2; D remains unclear. V was clipped by 2 bases and J by 4 bases, with 14 bases between them. Germline CDR1 is SGHTA and CDR2 is FQGNSA. This CDR3 is 15 amino acids long. The chain's CDR3 is CASSLLNRPIYGYTF. CDR3 DNA: TGTGCCAGCAGCTTATTGAACAGACCGATCTATGGCTACACCTTC.

This clone was counted a few times. The gene calls are TRBV28 and TRBJ2-7; D is possibly TRBD2 (6 bases). V lost 2 bases to trimming and J lost 3 bases, with 11 bases between them. The length of the CDR3 is 14 residues. Looked up from germline, CDR1 is MDHEN and CDR2 is SYDVKM. CDR3 loop: CASSLQLTSYEQYF. DNA for the CDR3: TGTGCCAGCAGTTTACAGCTGACTAGCTACGAGCAGTACTTC.

The rearrangement joins TRBV5-1 to TRBJ2-7; 8 positions match TRBD1. The germline V gene encodes CDR1 SGHRS and CDR2 YFSETQ. V lost 4 bases and J lost 3; bases outside the gene matches: 6. The CDR3 length is 14 residues. CDR3 nucleotides: TGCGCCAGCAGCAAAGACAGGGGTATCTACGAGCAGTACTTC. This gives the protein CASSKDRGIYEQYF.

The rearrangement uses TRBV18 and TRBJ1-2; TRBD1 matches 7 bases. This CDR3 has 14 amino acids. The ends lost 6 bases at V and 3 bases at J; junction bases unmatched: 7. CDR1 is KGHSH, CDR2 LQKENI, per germline. The CDR3 loop is CASSGTAIYYGYTF. For the CDR3, the DNA is TGTGCCAGCTCCGGGACAGCGATATACTATGGCTACACCTTC.

Worth noting for this clone: At one end, the junction sequence differs from germline, possibly due to a read error. The chain carries TRBV7-3 and TRBJ1-6; 7 nucleotides align to TRBD1. The CDR3 loop spans 16 amino acids. CDR1 is SGHTA and CDR2 is FQGTGA in the germline V gene. This CDR3 reads CASSLTPDRVTSPLHF. The CDR3 DNA sequence: TGTGCCAGCAGCCTAACTCCAGACAGGGTTACTTCACCCCTCCACTTT. Using reference TRBV7-3 and TRBJ1-6 for the parts outside the CDR3, the full variable domain is GAGVSQTPSNKVTEKGKYVELRCDPISGHTALYWYRQSLGQGPEFLIYFQGTGAADDSGLPNDRFFAVRPEGSVSTLKIQRTERGDSAVYLCASSLTPDRVTSPLHFGNGTRLTVT.

The rearrangement links TRBV30 to TRBJ2-3; 8 bases map to TRBD2. Germline loops: CDR1 GTSNPN, CDR2 SVGIG (reference sequence). The CDR3 is made up of 16 amino acids. V trimming: 3 bases; J trimming: 2 bases; junction bases outside the gene matches: 10. For the CDR3, the DNA is TGTGCCTGGAGCGTCGGACTAGCCCCTCACACAGATACGCAGTATTTT. Residues: CAWSVGLAPHTDTQYF.